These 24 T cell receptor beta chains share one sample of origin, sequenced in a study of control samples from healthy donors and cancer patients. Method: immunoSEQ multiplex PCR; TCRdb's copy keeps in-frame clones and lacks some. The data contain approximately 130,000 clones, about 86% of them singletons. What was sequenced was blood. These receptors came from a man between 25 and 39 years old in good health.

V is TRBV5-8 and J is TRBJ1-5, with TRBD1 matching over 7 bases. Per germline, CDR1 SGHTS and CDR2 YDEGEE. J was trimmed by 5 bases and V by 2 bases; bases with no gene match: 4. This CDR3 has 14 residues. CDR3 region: CASSLTGVYQPQHF. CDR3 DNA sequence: TGTGCCAGCAGCTTAACAGGGGTGTATCAGCCCCAGCATTTT.

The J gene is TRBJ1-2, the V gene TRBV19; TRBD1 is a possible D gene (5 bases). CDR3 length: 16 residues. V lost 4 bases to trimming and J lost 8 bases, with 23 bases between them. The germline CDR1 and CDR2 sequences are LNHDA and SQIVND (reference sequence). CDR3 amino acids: CASSTEGWLRAGGYTF. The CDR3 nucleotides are TGTGCCAGTAGTACTGAGGGGTGGTTGAGGGCGGGGGGCTACACCTTC. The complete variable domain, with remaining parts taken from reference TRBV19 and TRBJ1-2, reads DGGITQSPKYLFRKEGQNVTLSCEQNLNHDAMYWYRQDPGQGLRLIYYSQIVNDFQKGDIAEGYSVSREKKESFPLTVTSAQKNPTAFYLCASSTEGWLRAGGYTFGSGTRLTVV.

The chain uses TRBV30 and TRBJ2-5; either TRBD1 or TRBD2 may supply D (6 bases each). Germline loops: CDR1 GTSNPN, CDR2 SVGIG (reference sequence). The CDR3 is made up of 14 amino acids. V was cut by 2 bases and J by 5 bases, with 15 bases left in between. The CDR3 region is CAWSPGGGGETQYF. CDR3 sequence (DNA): TGTGCCTGGAGTCCCGGTGGAGGGGGGGAGACCCAGTACTTC.

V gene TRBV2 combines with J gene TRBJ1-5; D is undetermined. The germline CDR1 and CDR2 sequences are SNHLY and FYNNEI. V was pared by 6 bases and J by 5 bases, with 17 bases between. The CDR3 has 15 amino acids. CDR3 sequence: CASSPGSSQDQPQHF. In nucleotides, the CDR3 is TGTGCCAGCAGCCCTGGAAGTAGTCAGGATCAGCCCCAGCATTTT.

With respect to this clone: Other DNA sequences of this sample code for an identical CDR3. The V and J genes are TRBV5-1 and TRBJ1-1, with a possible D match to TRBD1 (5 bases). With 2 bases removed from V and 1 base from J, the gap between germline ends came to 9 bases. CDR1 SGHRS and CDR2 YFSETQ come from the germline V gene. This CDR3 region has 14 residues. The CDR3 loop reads CASSFGTGNTEAFF. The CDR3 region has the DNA TGCGCCAGCAGCTTTGGTACAGGGAACACTGAAGCTTTCTTT. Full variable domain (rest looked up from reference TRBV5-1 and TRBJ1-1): KAGVTQTPRYLIKTRGQQVTLSCSPISGHRSVSWYQQTPGQGLQFLFEYFSETQRNKGNFPGRFSGRQFSNSRSEMNVSTLELGDSALYLCASSFGTGNTEAFFGQGTRLTVV.

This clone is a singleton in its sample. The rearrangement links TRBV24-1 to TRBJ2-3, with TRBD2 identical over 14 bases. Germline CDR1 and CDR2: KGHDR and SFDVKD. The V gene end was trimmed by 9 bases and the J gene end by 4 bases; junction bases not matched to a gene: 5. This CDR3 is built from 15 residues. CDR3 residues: CATGTSGGGADTQYF. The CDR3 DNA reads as TGTGCCACCGGGACTAGCGGGGGTGGTGCAGATACGCAGTATTTT.

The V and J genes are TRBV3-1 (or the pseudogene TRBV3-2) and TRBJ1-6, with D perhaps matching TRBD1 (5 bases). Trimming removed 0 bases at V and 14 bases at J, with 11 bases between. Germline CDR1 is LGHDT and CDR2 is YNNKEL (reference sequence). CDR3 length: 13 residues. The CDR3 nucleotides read TGTGCCAGCAGCCAAGAGGGGAGGGGCACCCTCCACTTT. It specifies CASSQEGRGTLHF.

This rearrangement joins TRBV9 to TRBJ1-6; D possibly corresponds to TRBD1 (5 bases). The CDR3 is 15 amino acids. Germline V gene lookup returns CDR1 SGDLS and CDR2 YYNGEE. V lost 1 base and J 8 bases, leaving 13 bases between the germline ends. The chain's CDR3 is CASSVSGWGDSPLHF. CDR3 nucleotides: TGTGCCAGCAGCGTAAGCGGCTGGGGGGATTCACCCCTCCACTTT.

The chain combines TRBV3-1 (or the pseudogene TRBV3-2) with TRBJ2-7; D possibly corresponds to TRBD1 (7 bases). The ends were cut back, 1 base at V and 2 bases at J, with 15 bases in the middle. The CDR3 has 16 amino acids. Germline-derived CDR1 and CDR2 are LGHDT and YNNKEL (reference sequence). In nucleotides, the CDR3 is TGTGCCAGCAGCCAAGCCACACAGGGGAGGCCCTACGAGCAGTACTTC. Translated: CASSQATQGRPYEQYF.

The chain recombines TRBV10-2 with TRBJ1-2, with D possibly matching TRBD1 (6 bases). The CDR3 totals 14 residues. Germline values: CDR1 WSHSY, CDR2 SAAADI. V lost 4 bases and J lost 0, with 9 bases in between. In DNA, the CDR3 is TGCGCCAGCAGTGTGGGGGGCCCTAACTATGGCTACACCTTC. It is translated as CASSVGGPNYGYTF.

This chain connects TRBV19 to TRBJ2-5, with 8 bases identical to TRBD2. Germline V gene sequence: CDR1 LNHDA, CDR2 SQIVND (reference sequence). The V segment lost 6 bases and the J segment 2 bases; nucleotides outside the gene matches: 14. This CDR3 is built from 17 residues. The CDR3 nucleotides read TGTGCCAGTAGCCAGACGTGGCGGGGGGATAAACAAGAGACCCAGTACTTC. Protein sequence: CASSQTWRGDKQETQYF. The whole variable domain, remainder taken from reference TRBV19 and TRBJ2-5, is DGGITQSPKYLFRKEGQNVTLSCEQNLNHDAMYWYRQDPGQGLRLIYYSQIVNDFQKGDIAEGYSVSREKKESFPLTVTSAQKNPTAFYLCASSQTWRGDKQETQYFGPGTRLLVL.

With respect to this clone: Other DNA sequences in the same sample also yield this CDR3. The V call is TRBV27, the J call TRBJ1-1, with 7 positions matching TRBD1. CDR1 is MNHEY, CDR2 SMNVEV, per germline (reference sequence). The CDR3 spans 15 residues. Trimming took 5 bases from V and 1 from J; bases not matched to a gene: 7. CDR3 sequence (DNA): TGTGCCAGCAGTCTCTCAGGGACAGCGAACACTGAAGCTTTCTTT. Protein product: CASSLSGTANTEAFF.

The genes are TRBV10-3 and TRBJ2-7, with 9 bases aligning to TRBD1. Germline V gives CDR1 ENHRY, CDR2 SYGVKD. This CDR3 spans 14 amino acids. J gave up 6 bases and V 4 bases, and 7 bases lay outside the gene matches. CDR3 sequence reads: CAISVPGQGTEQYF. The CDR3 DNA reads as TGTGCCATCAGTGTCCCGGGACAGGGAACCGAGCAGTACTTC.

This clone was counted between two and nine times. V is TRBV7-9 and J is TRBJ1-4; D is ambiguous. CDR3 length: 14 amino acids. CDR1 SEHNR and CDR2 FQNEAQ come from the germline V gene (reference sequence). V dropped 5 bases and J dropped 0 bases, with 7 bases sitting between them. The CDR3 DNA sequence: TGTGCCAGCAGCCTCTTTGCAACTAATGAAAAACTGTTTTTT. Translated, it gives CASSLFATNEKLFF.

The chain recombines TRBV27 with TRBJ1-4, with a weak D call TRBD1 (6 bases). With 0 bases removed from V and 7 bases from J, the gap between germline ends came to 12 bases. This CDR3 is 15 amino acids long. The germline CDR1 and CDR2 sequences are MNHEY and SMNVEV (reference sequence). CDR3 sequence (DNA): TGTGCCAGCAGTTTATCTCCACAGGGCACTGAAAAACTGTTTTTT. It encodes CASSLSPQGTEKLFF.

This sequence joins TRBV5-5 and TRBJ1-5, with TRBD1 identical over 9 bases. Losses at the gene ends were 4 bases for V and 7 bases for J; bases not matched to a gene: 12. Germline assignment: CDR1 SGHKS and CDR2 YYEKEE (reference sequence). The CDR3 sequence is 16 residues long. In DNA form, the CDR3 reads TGTGCCAGCAGCCCCCTCCGGGACAGGGATGGGCAGCCCCAGCATTTT. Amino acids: CASSPLRDRDGQPQHF. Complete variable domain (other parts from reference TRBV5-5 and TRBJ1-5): DAGVTQSPTHLIKTRGQQVTLRCSPISGHKSVSWYQQVLGQGPQFIFQYYEKEERGRGNFPDRFSARQFPNYSSELNVNALLLGDSALYLCASSPLRDRDGQPQHFGDGTRLSIL.

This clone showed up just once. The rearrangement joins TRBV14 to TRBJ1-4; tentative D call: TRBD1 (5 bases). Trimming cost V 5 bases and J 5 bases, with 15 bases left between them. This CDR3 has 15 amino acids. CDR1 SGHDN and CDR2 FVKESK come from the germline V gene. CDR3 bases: TGTGCCAGCAGCGACCCCGGGACCGAGAATGAAAAACTGTTTTTT. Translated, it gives CASSDPGTENEKLFF.

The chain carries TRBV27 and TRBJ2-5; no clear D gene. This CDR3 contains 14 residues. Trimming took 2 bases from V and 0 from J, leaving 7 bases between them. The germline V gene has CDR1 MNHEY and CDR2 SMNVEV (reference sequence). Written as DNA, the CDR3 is TGTGCCAGCAGTTTAATCCATAACCAAGAGACCCAGTACTTC. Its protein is CASSLIHNQETQYF.

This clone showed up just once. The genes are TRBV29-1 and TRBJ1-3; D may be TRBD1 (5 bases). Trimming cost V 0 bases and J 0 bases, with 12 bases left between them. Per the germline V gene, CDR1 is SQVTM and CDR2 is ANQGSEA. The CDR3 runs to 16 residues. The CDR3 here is CSVEDWGRDSGNTIYF. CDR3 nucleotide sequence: TGCAGCGTTGAAGATTGGGGCAGGGACTCTGGAAACACCATATATTTT.

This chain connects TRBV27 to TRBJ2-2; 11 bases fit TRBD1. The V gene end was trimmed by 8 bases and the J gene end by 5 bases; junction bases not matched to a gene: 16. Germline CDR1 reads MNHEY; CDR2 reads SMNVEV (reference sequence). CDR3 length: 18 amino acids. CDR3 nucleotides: TGTGCCAGCGCGGGGCGCGGGACAGGGGGTTTTCAGACCGGGGAGCTGTTTTTT. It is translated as CASAGRGTGGFQTGELFF.

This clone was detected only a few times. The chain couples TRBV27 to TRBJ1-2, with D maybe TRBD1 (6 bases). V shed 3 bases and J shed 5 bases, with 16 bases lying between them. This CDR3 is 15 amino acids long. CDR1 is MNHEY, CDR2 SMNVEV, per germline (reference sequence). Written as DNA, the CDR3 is TGTGCCAGCAGTTTTACACAGGGCCACTCTTATGGCTACACCTTC. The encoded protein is CASSFTQGHSYGYTF.

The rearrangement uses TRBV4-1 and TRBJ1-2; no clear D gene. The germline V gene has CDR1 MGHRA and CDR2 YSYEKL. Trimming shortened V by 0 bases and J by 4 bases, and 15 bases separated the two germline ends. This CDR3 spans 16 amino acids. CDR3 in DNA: TGCGCCAGCAGCCAAGATGCCACGGCGCGGAGCTATGGCTACACCTTC. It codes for CASSQDATARSYGYTF.

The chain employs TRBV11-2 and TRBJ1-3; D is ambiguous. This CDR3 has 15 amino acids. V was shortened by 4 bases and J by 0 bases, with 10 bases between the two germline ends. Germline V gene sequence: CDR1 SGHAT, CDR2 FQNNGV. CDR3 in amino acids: CASSSATLSGNTIYF. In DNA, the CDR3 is TGTGCCAGCAGCTCTGCGACACTCTCTGGAAACACCATATATTTT.

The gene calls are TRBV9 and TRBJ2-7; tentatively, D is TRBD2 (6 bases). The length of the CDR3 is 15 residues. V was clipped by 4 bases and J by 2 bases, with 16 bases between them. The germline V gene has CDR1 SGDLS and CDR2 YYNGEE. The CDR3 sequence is CASSPRGTPTYEQYF. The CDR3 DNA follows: TGTGCCAGCAGCCCCCGGGGGACCCCAACCTACGAGCAGTACTTC. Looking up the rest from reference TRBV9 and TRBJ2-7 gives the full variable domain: DSGVTQTPKHLITATGQRVTLRCSPRSGDLSVYWYQQSLDQGLQFLIQYYNGEERAKGNILERFSAQQFPDLHSELNLSSLELGDSALYFCASSPRGTPTYEQYFGPGTRLTVT.